Detailed here is one TCR beta chain. Its specificity is not known. Measured with immunoSEQ multiplex PCR; TCRdb has only the in-frame clones, and not every one. The table shows about 29,000 clones, with 90% to 95% occurring only once. Blood CD4+ CD25-low CD127-high conventional T cells supplied the genomic DNA template. This entry comes from a study of regulatory and conventional T cells in RAG deficiency. Whole-study findings and limits: These Omenn syndrome Treg sorts may hold peripherally activated cells instead. Patient subsets had shorter CDR3s; Omenn Treg-Tconv overlap exceeded 85%.

The same data also went into a second study, on regulatory T cells. That paper notes: The PCR used 52 TRBV and 13 TRBJ primers. Skewed V and J usage and few unique V-J pairs marked patient repertoires, most in Tregs.

Material: CD25- CD4+ T cells sorted from blood. The source of this sequence is a human donor in good health.

CDR3: CASSGWGRGSGNTIYF. Written as DNA, the CDR3 is TGTGCCAGCAGCGGATGGGGCAGGGGCTCTGGAAACACCATATATTTT. The chain joins TRBV9 to TRBJ1-3; the D gene is possibly TRBD1 (6 bases). Trimming cost V 3 bases and J 0 bases, with 13 bases left between them. From germline, CDR1 is SGDLS and CDR2 YYNGEE. The CDR3 consists of 16 residues.